This T cell receptor (beta chain) is from a study of blood T cell repertoires in COVID-19. Across the whole study: Researchers got acute and convalescent COVID-19 samples from the United States, Italy and Spain. Sources were T cells, B-cell-depleted T cells, or PBMCs; the material itself was cDNA or gDNA.

Individuals aged roughly 18 to 95 years were recruited from some 26 US areas. V dropped 6 bases and J dropped 2; count of bases not matched to a gene: 6. This CDR3 comprises 15 residues. CDR1 SEHNR and CDR2 FQNEAQ come from the germline V gene (reference sequence). In the authors' methods: Amplification from reference gene primers served as the basis for estimated nucleated cell counts. Data came from immunoSEQ multiplex PCR; TCRdb stores just in-frame clones and leaves some out. V and J calls and clone size are given by that table; D and trimming were obtained from the DNA. The table shows about 230,000 clones, with 88% occurring only once.

The chain carries TRBV7-9 and TRBJ1-5, with 8 bases lining up with TRBD1. The receptor was derived from a woman aged 35 to 49 with acute COVID-19. The sample taken for sequencing was PBMCs or T cells enriched from blood (not recorded which). This CDR3 reads CASSPGGVGNQPQHF. CDR3 sequence (DNA): TGTGCCAGCAGTCCAGGGGGCGTCGGCAATCAGCCCCAGCATTTT. Combining the CDR3 with reference TRBV7-9 and TRBJ1-5 gives the whole variable domain DTGVSQNPRHKITKRGQNVTFRCDPISEHNRLYWYRQTLGQGPEFLTYFQNEAQLEKSRLLSDRFSAERPKGSFSTLEIQRTEQGDSAMYLCASSPGGVGNQPQHFGDGTRLSIL.